The clone carrying this T cell receptor (beta chain) was seen repeatedly, ten times or more. Antigen specificity is unknown. The entry originates in a study of human T cells and chemical hapten exposure. TCRdb re-analysed the RACE reads in MiXCR, keeping a single row per CDR3 protein. In the table there are 300,000 to 450,000 distinct CDR3 sequences, approximately 5.1% of which are singletons. The study's findings and limits: Because all patients had alopecia, their immune responses might differ from healthy ones. The study found expanded TCRs formed significantly more large CDR3 similarity clusters than controls. No alteration of TCRs above 1 in 1000 frequency was seen with DPC sensitization.

Time point here: pre-sensitization, week 0. This sample's treatment: therapeutic diphenylcyclopropenone sensitization with weekly scalp DPC. It was unfractionated whole blood from which total RNA was extracted. This sequence originates from a woman aged 45-59 years with alopecia areata. Some clones in this sample may be carry-over from other donors' samples. Source: whole blood, taken in connection with sensitization to the hapten diphenylcyclopropenone (DPC).

CDR3 residues: CASSYSSTSGGANEQFF. CDR3 DNA: TGTGCCAGCAGTTACTCATCGACTAGCGGGGGGGCAAATGAGCAGTTCTTC. The chain couples TRBV6-6 to TRBJ2-1, with TRBD2 matching over 14 bases. From germline, CDR1 is MNHNY and CDR2 SVGAGI (reference sequence). V was pared by 0 bases and J by 7 bases, with 5 bases of the junction left unmatched. This CDR3 spans 17 amino acids.